A selection of T cell receptor beta chains follows, all from one sample in a study of blood T cell repertoires in COVID-19. Method: immunoSEQ multiplex PCR; TCRdb's copy keeps in-frame clones and lacks some. The table has about 150,000 clones, around 85% seen once. The sample was peripheral blood. Receptor source: a man aged 55-75 years with COVID-19, enrolled during active disease. Both conserved end residues are part of each CDR3. Each record gives: J gene, D gene, clone size, V gene, CDR3 protein, CDR3 DNA. The D gene is left open where the match is weak. Only part of the rows carry a size: once, few, many, or a class if the clone is expanded.

TRBJ2-1,TRBD1,-,TRBV5-1,CASRAGTDYNEQFF,TGCGCCAGCAGGGCCGGGACAGACTACAATGAGCAGTTCTTC
TRBJ1-1,-,-,TRBV6-6,CASSPQGLPLTEAFF,TGTGCCAGCAGTCCACAGGGTTTACCTCTCACTGAAGCTTTCTTT
TRBJ1-1,TRBD1,few,TRBV4-1,CASSQLQGIETEAFF,TGCGCCAGCAGCCAGTTACAGGGGATCGAAACTGAAGCTTTCTTT
TRBJ1-4,-,-,TRBV4-3,CASSQDFSGALREKLFF,TGCGCCAGCAGCCAAGATTTCTCAGGGGCGCTCAGGGAAAAACTGTTTTTT
TRBJ1-1,TRBD1,-,TRBV7-9,CASSPWTTGDTEAFF,TGTGCCAGCAGCCCTTGGACAACAGGGGACACTGAAGCTTTCTTT
TRBJ2-2,TRBD1,-,TRBV7-8,CASSLGSQGGTGELFF,TGTGCCAGCAGCTTAGGTTCACAGGGGGGCACCGGGGAGCTGTTTTTT
TRBJ2-2,TRBD1,-,TRBV7-2,CASSFRDRPTGELFF,TGTGCCAGCAGCTTCCGGGACAGACCCACCGGGGAGCTGTTTTTT
TRBJ1-2,-,-,TRBV18,CASSRAREGNGYTF,TGTGCCAGCTCACGAGCCAGGGAGGGTAATGGCTACACCTTC
TRBJ1-3,-,once,TRBV3-1/TRBV3-2,CASSPRTVTAGNTIYF,TGTGCCAGCAGCCCCCGGACAGTTACCGCTGGAAACACCATATATTTT
TRBJ1-5,TRBD1,-,TRBV7-2,CASSQQGAGQPQHF,TGTGCCAGCAGCCAACAGGGGGCCGGGCAGCCCCAGCATTTT
TRBJ2-3,-,once,TRBV9,CASSVGGPHTDTQYF,TGTGCCAGCAGCGTAGGCGGGCCACACACAGATACGCAGTATTTT
TRBJ2-1,TRBD1,-,TRBV3-1/TRBV3-2,CASSQRDRGLTYNEQFF,TGTGCCAGCAGCCAAAGGGACAGGGGGCTGACCTACAATGAGCAGTTCTTC
TRBJ1-1,TRBD1,-,TRBV7-9,CATRGRRNSNTEAFF,TGTGCCACCAGGGGGAGAAGAAATTCGAACACTGAAGCTTTCTTT
TRBJ1-2,TRBD1,-,TRBV6-5,CASSSLPGQGVLSTF,TGTGCCAGCAGTTCCCTTCCGGGACAGGGGGTTCTCTCCACCTTC
TRBJ1-2,-,-,TRBV28,CASSLPGYGYTF,TGTGCCAGCAGTTTACCCGGGTATGGCTACACCTTC
TRBJ1-5,-,few,TRBV24-1,CATSDAGVNSNQPQHF,TGTGCCACCAGTGACGCAGGGGTTAATAGCAATCAGCCCCAGCATTTT
TRBJ2-1,TRBD2,-,TRBV7-9,CASSSKRGSSYNEQFF,TGTGCCAGCAGCTCCAAGCGGGGCAGCTCCTACAATGAGCAGTTCTTC
TRBJ1-1,-,-,TRBV6-5,CASSLARVVNTEAFF,TGTGCCAGCAGTCTCGCCAGGGTAGTGAACACTGAAGCTTTCTTT
TRBJ2-1,-,-,TRBV2,CASSDPREQFF,TGTGCCAGCAGTGACCCCAGGGAGCAGTTCTTC
TRBJ2-3,-,-,TRBV10-3,CAISSQDTQYF,TGTGCCATCTCGAGTCAAGATACGCAGTATTTT